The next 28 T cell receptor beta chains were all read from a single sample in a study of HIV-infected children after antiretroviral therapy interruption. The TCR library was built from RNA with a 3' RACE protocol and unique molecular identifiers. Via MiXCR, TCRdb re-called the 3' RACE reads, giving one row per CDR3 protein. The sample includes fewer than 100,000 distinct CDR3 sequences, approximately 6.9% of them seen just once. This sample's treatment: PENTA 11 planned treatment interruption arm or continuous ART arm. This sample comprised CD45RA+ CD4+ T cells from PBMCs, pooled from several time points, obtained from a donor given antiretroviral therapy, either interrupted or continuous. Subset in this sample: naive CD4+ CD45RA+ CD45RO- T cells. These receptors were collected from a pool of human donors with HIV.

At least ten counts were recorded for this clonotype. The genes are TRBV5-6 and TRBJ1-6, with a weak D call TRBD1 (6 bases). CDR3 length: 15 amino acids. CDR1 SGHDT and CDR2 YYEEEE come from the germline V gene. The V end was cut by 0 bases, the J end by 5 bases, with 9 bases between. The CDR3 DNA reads TGTGCCAGCAGCTTGGTCAGGGACAATAATTCACCCCTCCACTTT. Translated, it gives CASSLVRDNNSPLHF.

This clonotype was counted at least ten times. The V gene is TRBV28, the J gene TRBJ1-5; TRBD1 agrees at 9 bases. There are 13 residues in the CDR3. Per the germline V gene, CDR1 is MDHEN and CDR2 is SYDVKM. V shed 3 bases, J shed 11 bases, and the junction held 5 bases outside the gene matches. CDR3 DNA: TGTGCCAGCAGTTTCCCGGGACAGGGAACCCAGCATTTT. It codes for CASSFPGQGTQHF.

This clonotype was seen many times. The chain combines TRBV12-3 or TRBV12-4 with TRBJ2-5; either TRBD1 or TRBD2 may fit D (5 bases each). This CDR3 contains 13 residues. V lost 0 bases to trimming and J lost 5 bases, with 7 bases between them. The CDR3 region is CASSLAGVETQYF. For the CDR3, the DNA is TGTGCCAGCAGTTTAGCGGGGGTTGAGACCCAGTACTTC.

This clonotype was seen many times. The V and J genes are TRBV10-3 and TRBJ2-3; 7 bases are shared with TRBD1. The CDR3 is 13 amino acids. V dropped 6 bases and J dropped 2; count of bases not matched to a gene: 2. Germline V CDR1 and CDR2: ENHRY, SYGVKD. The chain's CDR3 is CAIRGGLTDTQYF. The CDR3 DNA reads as TGTGCCATCAGAGGGGGCCTCACAGATACGCAGTATTTT.

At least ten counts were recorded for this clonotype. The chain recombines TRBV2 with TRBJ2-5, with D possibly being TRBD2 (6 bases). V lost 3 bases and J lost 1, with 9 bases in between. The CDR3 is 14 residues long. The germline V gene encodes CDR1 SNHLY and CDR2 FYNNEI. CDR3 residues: CASSDGGIQETQYF. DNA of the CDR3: TGTGCCAGCAGTGATGGGGGGATCCAAGAGACCCAGTACTTC.

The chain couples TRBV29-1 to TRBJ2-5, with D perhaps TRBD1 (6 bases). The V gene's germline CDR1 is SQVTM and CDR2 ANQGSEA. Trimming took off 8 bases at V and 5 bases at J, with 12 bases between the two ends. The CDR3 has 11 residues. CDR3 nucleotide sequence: TGCAGCATAGAGAGGGGGGAGACCCAGTACTTC. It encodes CSIERGETQYF.

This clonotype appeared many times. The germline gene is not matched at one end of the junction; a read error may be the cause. The CDR3 bases are TGTGCCAGCGGTGATGGGGGGGCGGGTCAAAACACCTTGTACTTT. Its protein is CASGDGGAGQNTLYF. V usage is TRBV6-6 and J usage is TRBJ2-4; D might be TRBD2 (7 bases). The CDR3 totals 15 residues. Germline V lookup: CDR1 MNHNY, CDR2 SVGAGI (reference sequence).

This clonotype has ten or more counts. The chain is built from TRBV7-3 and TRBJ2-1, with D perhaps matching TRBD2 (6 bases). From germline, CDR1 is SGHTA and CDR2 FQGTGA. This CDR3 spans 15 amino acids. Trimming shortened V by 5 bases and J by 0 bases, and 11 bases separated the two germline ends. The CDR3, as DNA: TGTGCCAGCAGCCCCGGGGGAAGCTCCTACAATGAGCAGTTCTTC. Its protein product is CASSPGGSSYNEQFF.

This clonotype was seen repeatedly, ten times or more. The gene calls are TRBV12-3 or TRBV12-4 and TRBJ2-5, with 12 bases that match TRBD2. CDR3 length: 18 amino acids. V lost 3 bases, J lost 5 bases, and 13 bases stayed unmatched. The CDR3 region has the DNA TGTGCCAGCAGTTTGCGGACTAGCGGGGTAGTCTATGGGGAGACCCAGTACTTC. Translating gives CASSLRTSGVVYGETQYF.

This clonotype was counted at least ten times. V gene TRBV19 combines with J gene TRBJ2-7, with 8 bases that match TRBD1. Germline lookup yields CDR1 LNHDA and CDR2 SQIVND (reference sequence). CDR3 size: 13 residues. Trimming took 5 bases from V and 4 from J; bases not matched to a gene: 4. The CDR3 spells CASSWQGAYEQYF. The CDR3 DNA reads TGTGCCAGTAGTTGGCAGGGGGCGTACGAGCAGTACTTC.

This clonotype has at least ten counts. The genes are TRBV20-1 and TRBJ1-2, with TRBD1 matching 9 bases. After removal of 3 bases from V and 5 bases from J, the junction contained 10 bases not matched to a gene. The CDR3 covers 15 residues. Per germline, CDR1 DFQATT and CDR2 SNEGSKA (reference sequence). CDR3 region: CSASPGTGMGYGYTF. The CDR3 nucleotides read TGCAGTGCTAGTCCCGGGACAGGGATGGGATATGGCTACACCTTC.

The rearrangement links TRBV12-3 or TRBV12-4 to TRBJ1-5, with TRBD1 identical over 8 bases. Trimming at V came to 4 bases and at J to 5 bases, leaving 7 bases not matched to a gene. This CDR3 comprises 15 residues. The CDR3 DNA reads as TGTGCCAGCAGTTCCCGGACAGGGTTTCATCAGCCCCAGCATTTT. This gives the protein CASSSRTGFHQPQHF.

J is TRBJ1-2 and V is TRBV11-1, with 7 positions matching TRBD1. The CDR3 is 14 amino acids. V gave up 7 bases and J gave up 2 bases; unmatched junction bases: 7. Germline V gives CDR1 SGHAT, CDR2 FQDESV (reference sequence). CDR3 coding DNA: TGTGCCAGCACCATTCCACAGGGGAACTATGGCTACACCTTC. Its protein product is CASTIPQGNYGYTF.

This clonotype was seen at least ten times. The CDR3 coding sequence is TGTGCCAGCAGCGAATCTAGCGGGGGGTACAATGAGCAGTTCTTC. It encodes CASSESSGGYNEQFF. V is TRBV9 and J is TRBJ2-1, with 11 bases fitting TRBD2. V shed 3 bases and J 4 bases; nucleotides not matched to a gene: 3. Per the germline V gene, CDR1 is SGDLS and CDR2 is YYNGEE. The CDR3 is 15 residues long. Filled out from reference TRBV9 and TRBJ2-1, the complete variable domain reads DSGVTQTPKHLITATGQRVTLRCSPRSGDLSVYWYQQSLDQGLQFLIQYYNGEERAKGNILERFSAQQFPDLHSELNLSSLELGDSALYFCASSESSGGYNEQFFGPGTRLTVL.

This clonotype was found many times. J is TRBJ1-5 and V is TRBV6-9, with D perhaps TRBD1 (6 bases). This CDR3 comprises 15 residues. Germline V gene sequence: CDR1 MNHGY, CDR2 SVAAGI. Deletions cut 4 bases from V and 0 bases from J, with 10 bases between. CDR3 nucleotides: TGTGCCAGCAGTTTCGGGGGCCATAGCAATCAGCCCCAGCATTTT. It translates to CASSFGGHSNQPQHF.

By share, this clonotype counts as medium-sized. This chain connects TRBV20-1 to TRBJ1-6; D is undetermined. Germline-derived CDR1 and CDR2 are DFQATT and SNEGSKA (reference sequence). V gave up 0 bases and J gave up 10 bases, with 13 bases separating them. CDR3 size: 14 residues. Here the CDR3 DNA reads TGCAGTGCTAGAGATGGCGCGCGGAGGTCACCCCTCCACTTT. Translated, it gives CSARDGARRSPLHF.

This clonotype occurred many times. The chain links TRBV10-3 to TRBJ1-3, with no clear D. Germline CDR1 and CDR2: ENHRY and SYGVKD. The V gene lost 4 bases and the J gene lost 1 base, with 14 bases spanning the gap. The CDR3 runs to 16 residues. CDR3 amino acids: CAISGSYMSSGNTIYF. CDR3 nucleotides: TGTGCCATCAGTGGTTCCTATATGTCTTCTGGAAACACCATATATTTT.

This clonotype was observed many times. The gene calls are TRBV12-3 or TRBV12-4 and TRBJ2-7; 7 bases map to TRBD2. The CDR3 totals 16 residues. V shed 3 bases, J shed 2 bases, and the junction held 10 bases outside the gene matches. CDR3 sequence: CASSFQGPGRAYEQYF. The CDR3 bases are TGTGCCAGCAGTTTCCAGGGCCCGGGGAGGGCCTACGAGCAGTACTTC.

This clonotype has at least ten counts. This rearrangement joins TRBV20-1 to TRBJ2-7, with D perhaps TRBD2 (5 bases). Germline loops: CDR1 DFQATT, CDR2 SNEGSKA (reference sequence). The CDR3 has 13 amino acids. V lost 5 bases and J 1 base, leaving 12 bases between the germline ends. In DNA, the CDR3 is TGCAGTGCTCCATCCGGGGTTTCCTACGAGCAGTACTTC. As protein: CSAPSGVSYEQYF.

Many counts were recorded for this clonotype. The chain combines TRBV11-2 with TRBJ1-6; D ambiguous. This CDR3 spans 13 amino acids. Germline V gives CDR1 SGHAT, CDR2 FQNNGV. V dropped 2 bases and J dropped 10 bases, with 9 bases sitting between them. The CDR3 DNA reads TGTGCCAGCAGCTTATTGCAGAGATCACCCCTCCACTTT. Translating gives CASSLLQRSPLHF.

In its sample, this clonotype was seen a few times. CDR3 DNA sequence: TGTGCCAGCAGTGAAGCGCTTCGTGGGGGCACAGATACGCAGTATTTT. It yields the protein CASSEALRGGTDTQYF. The chain employs TRBV2 and TRBJ2-3; no firm D call. Germline V CDR1 and CDR2: SNHLY, FYNNEI. The length of the CDR3 is 16 residues. V lost 0 bases and J lost 1, with 11 bases in between.

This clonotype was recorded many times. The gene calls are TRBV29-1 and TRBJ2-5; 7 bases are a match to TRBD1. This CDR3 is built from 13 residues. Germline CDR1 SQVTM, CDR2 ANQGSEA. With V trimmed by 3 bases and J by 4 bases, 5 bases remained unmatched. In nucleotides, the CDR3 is TGCAGCGTTGAGGGTAGGGGGCGAGAGACCCAGTACTTC. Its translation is CSVEGRGRETQYF.

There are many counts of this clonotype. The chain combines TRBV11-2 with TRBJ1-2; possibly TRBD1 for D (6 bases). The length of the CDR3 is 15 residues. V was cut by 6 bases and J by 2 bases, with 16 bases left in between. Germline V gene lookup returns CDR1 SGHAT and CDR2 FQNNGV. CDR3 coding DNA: TGTGCCAGCAGAGTTTTTGGGACACAGAACTATGGCTACACCTTC. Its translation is CASRVFGTQNYGYTF. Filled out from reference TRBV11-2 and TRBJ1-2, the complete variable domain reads EAGVAQSPRYKIIEKRQSVAFWCNPISGHATLYWYQQILGQGPKLLIQFQNNGVVDDSQLPKDRFSAERLKGVDSTLKIQPAKLEDSAVYLCASRVFGTQNYGYTFGSGTRLTVV.

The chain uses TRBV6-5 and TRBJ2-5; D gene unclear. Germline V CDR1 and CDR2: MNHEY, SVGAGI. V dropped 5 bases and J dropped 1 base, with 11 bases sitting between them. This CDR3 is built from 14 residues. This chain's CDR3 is CASSEGYSQETQYF. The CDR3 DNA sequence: TGTGCCAGCAGTGAAGGTTACAGCCAAGAGACCCAGTACTTC.

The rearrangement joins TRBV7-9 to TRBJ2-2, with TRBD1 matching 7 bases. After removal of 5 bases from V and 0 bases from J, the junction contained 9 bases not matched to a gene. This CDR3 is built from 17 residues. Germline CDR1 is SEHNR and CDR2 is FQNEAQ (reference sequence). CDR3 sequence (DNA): TGTGCCAGCAGCCAATACTCCGGGACAGCGAACACCGGGGAGCTGTTTTTT. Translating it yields CASSQYSGTANTGELFF.

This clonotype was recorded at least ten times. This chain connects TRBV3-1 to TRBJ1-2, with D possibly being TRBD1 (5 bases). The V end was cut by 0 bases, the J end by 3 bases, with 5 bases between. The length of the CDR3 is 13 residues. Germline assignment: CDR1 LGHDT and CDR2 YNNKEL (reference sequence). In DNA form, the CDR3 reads TGTGCCAGCAGCCAAGAGACAGACTATGGCTACACCTTC. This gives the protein CASSQETDYGYTF.

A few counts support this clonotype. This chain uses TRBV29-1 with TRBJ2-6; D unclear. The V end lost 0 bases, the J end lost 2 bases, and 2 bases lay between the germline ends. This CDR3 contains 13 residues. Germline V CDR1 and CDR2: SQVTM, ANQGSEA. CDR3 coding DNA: TGCAGCGTTGAAGAGCCTGGGGCCAACGTCCTGACTTTC. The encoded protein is CSVEEPGANVLTF.

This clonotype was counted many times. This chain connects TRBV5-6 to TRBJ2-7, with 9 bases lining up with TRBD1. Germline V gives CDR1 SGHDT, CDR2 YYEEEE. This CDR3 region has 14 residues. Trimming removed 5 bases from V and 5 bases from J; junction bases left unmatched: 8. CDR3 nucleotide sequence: TGTGCCAGCAGGACACCGGGACAGGGAAACGAGCAGTACTTC. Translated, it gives CASRTPGQGNEQYF.